This record concerns one T cell receptor beta chain sequence. Its matching antigen is unknown. The entry originates in a study of cytomegalovirus exposure and HLA in healthy donors. For the study at large: Findings of an earlier analysis included some 110 million unique TCR beta sequences from around 180 million T cells.

Points from the study as a whole: The CMV antigen specificity of a few CMV-associated chains was confirmed through in vitro analysis. Most likely, a cluster of highly shared sequence variants arose as a sequencing artifact. Most TCR sequences were uncommon, yet certain public TCRs appeared in many donors.

This CDR3 contains 16 residues. V was shortened by 2 bases and J by 7 bases, with 18 bases between the two germline ends. The germline V gene encodes CDR1 MNHEY and CDR2 SMNVEV (reference sequence). PCR used 60 Vbeta primers and 13 Jbeta primers. TCRdb's copy holds only in-frame clones and misses some; the assay was immunoSEQ multiplex PCR. The sample carries 200,000 to 250,000 clones, 81% recorded once. Sequencing input: PBMCs. V usage is TRBV27 and J usage is TRBJ2-1, with D tentatively TRBD1 (6 bases). The sequence came from a woman aged 55-75 years in good health and CMV-seropositive. As DNA, the CDR3 is TGTGCCAGCAGTTTAACGTCTCCCAATAGGGGGAATGAGCAGTTCTTC. Protein sequence: CASSLTSPNRGNEQFF.